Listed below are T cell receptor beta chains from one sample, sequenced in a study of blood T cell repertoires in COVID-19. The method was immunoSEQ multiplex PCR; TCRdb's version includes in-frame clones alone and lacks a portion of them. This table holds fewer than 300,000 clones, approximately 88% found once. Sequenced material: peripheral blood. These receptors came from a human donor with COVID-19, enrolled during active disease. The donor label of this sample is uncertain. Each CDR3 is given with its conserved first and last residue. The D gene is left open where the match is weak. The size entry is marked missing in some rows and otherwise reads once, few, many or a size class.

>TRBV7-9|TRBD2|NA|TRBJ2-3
TGTGCCAGCAGCCAAGGACTAGCGAGCACAGATACGCAGTATTTT
CASSQGLASTDTQYF
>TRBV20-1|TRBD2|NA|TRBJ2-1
TGCAGTGCTAGTGTAACTAGCGGGAGAAACTACAATGAGCAGTTCTTC
CSASVTSGRNYNEQFF
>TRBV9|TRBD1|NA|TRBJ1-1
TGTGCCAGCAGCGAATCACTCCGGGACAGGAACACTGAAGCTTTCTTT
CASSESLRDRNTEAFF
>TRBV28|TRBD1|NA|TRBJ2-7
TGTGCCAGCAGGGTCTCAGGGGGTCGGTACGAGCAGTACTTC
CASRVSGGRYEQYF
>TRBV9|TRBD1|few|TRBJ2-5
TGTGCCAGCAGCGTAGAAGGGGGCGCAGAGACCCAGTACTTC
CASSVEGGAETQYF
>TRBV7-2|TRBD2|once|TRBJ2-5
TGTGCCAGCAGCTTAGAGCGGGGGCGAGAGACCCAGTACTTC
CASSLERGRETQYF
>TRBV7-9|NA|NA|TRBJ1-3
TGTGCCAGCAGCTTAACTTTGTGGGGGGGCCTCGCTGGAAACACCATATATTTT
CASSLTLWGGLAGNTIYF
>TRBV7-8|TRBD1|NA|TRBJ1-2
TGTGCCAGCAGCCCCCCGGGACAGTTTCCTAACTATGGCTACACCTTC
CASSPPGQFPNYGYTF
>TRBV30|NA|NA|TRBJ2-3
TGTGCCTGGAGTGTTCAGATTAGCACAGATACGCAGTATTTT
CAWSVQISTDTQYF
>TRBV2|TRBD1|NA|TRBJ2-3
TGTGCCAGCAGTGGCAGGCAGGGGGTCACAGATACGCAGTATTTT
CASSGRQGVTDTQYF
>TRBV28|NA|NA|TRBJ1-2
TGTGCCAGCAGCCCGACAGTTCGGGGCTACACCTTC
CASSPTVRGYTF
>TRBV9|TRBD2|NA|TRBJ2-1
TGTGCCAGCAGCGTAGGACTACTAGCGGGAGAGAATGAGCAGTTCTTC
CASSVGLLAGENEQFF
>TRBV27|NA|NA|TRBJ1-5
TGTGCCAGCAACCTCAGACGGGGCAATCAGCCCCAGCATTTT
CASNLRRGNQPQHF
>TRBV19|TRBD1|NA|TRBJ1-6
TGTGCCAGTACCCCTGAACAGGGGGCAACACCCCTCCACTTT
CASTPEQGATPLHF
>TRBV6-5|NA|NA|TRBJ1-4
TGTGCCAGCAGCCGGGGGGAAAGAGGAGAAAAACTGTTTTTT
CASSRGERGEKLFF
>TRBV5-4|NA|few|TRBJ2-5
TGTGCCAGCAGGGAGGAGGTCGGGCAAGAGACCCAGTACTTC
CASREEVGQETQYF
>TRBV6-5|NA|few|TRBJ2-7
TGTGCCAGCAGTTACTCGTTTGGGGCCAGGTACGAGCAGTACTTC
CASSYSFGARYEQYF